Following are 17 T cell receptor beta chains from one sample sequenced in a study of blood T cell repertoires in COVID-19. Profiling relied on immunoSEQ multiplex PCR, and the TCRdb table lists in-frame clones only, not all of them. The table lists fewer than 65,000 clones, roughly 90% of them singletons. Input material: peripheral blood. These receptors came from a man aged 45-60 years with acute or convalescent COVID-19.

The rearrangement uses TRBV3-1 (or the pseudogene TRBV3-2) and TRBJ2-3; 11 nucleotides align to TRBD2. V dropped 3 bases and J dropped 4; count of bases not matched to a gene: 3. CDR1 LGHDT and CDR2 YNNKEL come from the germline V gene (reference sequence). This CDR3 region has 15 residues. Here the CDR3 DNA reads TGTGCCAGCAGCCACCGGACTAGCGGGTCAGATACGCAGTATTTT. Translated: CASSHRTSGSDTQYF.

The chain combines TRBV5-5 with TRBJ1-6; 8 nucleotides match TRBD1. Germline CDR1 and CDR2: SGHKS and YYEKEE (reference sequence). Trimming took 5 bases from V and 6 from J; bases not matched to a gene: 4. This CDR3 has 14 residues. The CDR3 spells CASSSDRGNSPLHF. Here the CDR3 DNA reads TGTGCCAGCAGTAGCGACAGGGGTAATTCACCCCTCCACTTT.

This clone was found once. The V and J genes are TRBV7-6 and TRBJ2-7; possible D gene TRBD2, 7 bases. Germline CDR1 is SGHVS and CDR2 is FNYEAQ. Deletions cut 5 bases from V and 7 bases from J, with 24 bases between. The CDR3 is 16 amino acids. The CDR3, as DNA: TGTGCCAGCAGCCCCCACAGGGAGGGACTACCTCTGGAGCAGTACTTC. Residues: CASSPHREGLPLEQYF.

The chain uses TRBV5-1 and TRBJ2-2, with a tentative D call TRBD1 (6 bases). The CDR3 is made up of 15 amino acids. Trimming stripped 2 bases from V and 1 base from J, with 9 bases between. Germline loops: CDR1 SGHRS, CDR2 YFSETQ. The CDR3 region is CASSFWTENTGELFF. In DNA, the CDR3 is TGCGCCAGCAGCTTCTGGACAGAGAACACCGGGGAGCTGTTTTTT.

The CDR3 is CASSSSTGSTDTQYF. The CDR3 DNA follows: TGTGCCAGCTCATCCTCGACAGGGTCCACAGATACGCAGTATTTT. V is TRBV18 and J is TRBJ2-3; 7 bases map to TRBD1. This CDR3 comprises 15 residues. Germline loops: CDR1 KGHSH, CDR2 LQKENI. J was trimmed by 2 bases and V by 5 bases; bases with no gene match: 7.

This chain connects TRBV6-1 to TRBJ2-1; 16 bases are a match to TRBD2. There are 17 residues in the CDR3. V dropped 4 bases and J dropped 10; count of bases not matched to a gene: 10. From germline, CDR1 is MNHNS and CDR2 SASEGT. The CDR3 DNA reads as TGTGCCAGCAGTGCTCCGGGACTAGCGGGAGGGCCAATAGAGCAGTTCTTC. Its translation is CASSAPGLAGGPIEQFF.

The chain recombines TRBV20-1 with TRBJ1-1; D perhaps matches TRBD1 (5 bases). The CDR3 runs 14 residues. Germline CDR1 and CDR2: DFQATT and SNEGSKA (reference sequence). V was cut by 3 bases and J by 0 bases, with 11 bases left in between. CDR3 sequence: CSASLRGVNTEAFF. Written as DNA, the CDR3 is TGCAGTGCTAGTCTAAGGGGCGTGAACACTGAAGCTTTCTTT.

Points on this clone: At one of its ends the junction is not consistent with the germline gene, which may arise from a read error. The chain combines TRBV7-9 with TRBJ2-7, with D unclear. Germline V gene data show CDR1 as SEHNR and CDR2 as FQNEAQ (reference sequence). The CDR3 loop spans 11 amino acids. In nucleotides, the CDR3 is TGTGTCAGCAGCACTACCGCCGAGCAGTACTTC. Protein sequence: CVSSTTAEQYF.

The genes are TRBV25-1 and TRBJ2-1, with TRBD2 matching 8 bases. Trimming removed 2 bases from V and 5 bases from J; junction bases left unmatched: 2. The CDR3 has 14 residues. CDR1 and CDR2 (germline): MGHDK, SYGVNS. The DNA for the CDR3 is TGTGCCAGCAGTGAACCCGGGAGGGACAATGAGCAGTTCTTC. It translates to CASSEPGRDNEQFF.

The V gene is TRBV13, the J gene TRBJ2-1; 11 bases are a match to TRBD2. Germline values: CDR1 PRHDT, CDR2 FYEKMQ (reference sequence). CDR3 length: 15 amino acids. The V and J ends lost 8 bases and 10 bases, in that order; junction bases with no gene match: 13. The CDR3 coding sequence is TGTGCCAGCGGGGTTAGGACTAGCGGGCGTCTGGAGCAGTTCTTC. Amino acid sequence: CASGVRTSGRLEQFF.

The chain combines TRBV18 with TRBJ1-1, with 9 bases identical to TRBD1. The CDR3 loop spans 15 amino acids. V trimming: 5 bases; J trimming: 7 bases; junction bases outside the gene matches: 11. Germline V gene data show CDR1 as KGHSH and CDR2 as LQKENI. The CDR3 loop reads CASSTTFGQGSEAFF. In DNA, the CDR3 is TGTGCCAGCTCAACGACCTTCGGACAGGGGAGTGAAGCTTTCTTT.

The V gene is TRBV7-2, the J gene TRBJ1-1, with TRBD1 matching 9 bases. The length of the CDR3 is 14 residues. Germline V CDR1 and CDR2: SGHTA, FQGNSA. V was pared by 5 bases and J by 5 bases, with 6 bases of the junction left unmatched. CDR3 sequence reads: CASSKTGGVTEAFF. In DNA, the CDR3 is TGTGCCAGCAGCAAGACAGGGGGGGTTACTGAAGCTTTCTTT.

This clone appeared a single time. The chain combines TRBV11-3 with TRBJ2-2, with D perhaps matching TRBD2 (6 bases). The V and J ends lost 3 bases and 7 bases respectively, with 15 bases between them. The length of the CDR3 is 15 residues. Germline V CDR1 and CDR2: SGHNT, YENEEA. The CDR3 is CASSFGGGLHGELFF. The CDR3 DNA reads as TGTGCCAGCAGCTTTGGCGGAGGACTACACGGGGAGCTGTTTTTT.

The CDR3 here is CASSMGLTGELFF. CDR3 bases: TGTGCCAGCAGCATGGGCTTGACCGGGGAGCTGTTTTTT. The V and J genes are TRBV3-1 (or the pseudogene TRBV3-2) and TRBJ2-2, with D unresolved. Germline V gene data show CDR1 as LGHDT and CDR2 as YNNKEL (reference sequence). The CDR3 runs 13 residues. Trimming took off 5 bases at V and 5 bases at J, with 9 bases between the two ends.

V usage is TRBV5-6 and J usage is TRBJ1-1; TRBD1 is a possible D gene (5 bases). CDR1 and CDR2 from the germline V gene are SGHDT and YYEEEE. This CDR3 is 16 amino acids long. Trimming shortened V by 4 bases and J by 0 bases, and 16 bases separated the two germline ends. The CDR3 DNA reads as TGTGCCAGCAGCCCAGGGCAGTTAGCAATGAACACTGAAGCTTTCTTT. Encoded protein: CASSPGQLAMNTEAFF.

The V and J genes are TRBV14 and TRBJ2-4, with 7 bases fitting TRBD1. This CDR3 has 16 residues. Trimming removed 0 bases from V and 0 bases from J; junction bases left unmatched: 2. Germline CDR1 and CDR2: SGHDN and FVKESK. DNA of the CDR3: TGTGCCAGCAGCCAAGAGACAGGGAAAGCCAAAAACATTCAGTACTTC. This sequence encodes CASSQETGKAKNIQYF.

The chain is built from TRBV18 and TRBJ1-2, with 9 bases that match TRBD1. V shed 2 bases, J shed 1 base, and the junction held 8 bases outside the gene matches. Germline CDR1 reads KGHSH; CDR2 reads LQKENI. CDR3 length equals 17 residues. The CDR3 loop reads CASSPEGTGPFNYGYTF. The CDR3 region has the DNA TGTGCCAGCTCACCAGAGGGGACAGGGCCCTTTAACTATGGCTACACCTTC.